This T cell receptor beta chain originates from a study of blood T cells in healthy people across ages. Per sample, no less than 5.5 micrograms of total RNA were extracted. For this clonotype: Its specificity is not known. Germline and junction disagree at one end, which may indicate a read error.

The CDR3 has 15 amino acids. In germline, CDR1 is LGHNA, CDR2 YNFKEQ. Using a J-beta primer mix together with a sample-barcoded 5' primer, a second PCR was run for roughly 6 to 12 cycles. A template-switch adaptor that had 12 random nucleotides put a tag on each cDNA molecule. One entry per CDR3 protein results from TCRdb running MiXCR on the 5' RACE reads. In the table there are about 970,000 distinct CDR3 sequences, 51% of which are singletons. Notes on the study in general: Samples with more naive T cells showed higher observed beta diversity. Per million T cells, the diversity of TCR beta decreased roughly linearly as age advanced.

This receptor was identified in a woman aged 55 to 70 in good health. The chain joins TRBV4-2 to TRBJ2-1; D is possibly TRBD1 or TRBD2 (5 bases each). Source material: blood. CDR3 in amino acids: CASRQVGAKATEQFF. The DNA for the CDR3 is TGTGCCAGCAGACAAGTCGGGGCTAAGGCGACTGAGCAGTTCTTC.